Given below is one T cell receptor beta chain in context. Antigen specificity is unknown. The CDR3 loop spans 13 amino acids. Germline CDR1 GTSNPN, CDR2 SVGIG (reference sequence). The V end was cut by 1 base, the J end by 5 bases, with 8 bases between. PCR involved 60 Vbeta and 13 Jbeta primers. Measured with immunoSEQ multiplex PCR; TCRdb has only the in-frame clones, and not every one. This sample has more than 100,000 clones, with roughly three quarters found just once. The sample belongs to a study of cytomegalovirus exposure and HLA in healthy donors. Study conclusions and caveats: Within an earlier analysis, most TCR beta V segments proved productive either about 87% or about 30% of the time. The authors listed around 150 TCR beta chains as cytomegalovirus-associated. Analyses of presence and absence presupposed an approximately uniform sequencing depth across donors.

The chain combines TRBV30 with TRBJ1-4; D remains ambiguous. The sequence derives from a male donor in good health and CMV-seronegative. Input material: PBMCs. In DNA, the CDR3 is TGTGCCTGGAGTGGGGCGGGAAATGAAAAACTGTTTTTT. Translating it yields CAWSGAGNEKLFF.